This T cell receptor beta chain was identified in a study of identifying expanded T cells in peripheral blood. From germline, CDR1 is MNHEY and CDR2 SMNVEV (reference sequence). Trimming took off 6 bases at V and 5 bases at J, with 15 bases between the two ends. The CDR3 loop spans 14 amino acids. Turning to this clone: Its antigen is unidentified.

Collection occurred without any documented infections or immune events in donors. Profiled with immunoSEQ multiplex PCR; TCRdb holds only in-frame clones, not every one. The repertoire holds about 130,000 clones, about 86% seen once, with around 8.4% in the top ten. Notes on the study in general: Approximately two-week clone count variance significantly increased as total template count grew. About 1.3 clones differed between technical replicates, versus about 15 and 19 over time.

The chain carries TRBV27 and TRBJ2-3; D is unresolved. The sequencing sample was made of blood. The source is a person between 18 and 69 years old in good health. The CDR3 DNA is TGTGCCAGCAGCTGGAGCCGACCCGGAGATACGCAGTATTTT. Amino acids: CASSWSRPGDTQYF.